The clone carrying this TCR beta chain showed up just a few times. This record comes from a study of early T cells in non-severe SARS-CoV-2 infection. The protocol attached unique molecular identifiers to individual cDNA molecules. Via MiXCR, TCRdb re-called the 5' RACE reads, giving one row per CDR3 protein. The repertoire holds about 80,000 distinct CDR3 sequences, with 9% to 13% as singletons. CDR1 SGHDN and CDR2 FVKESK come from the germline V gene. This CDR3 is 14 amino acids long. The germline V and J ends were trimmed by 2 bases and 3 bases, with 11 bases remaining between them. The sample was whole blood. This clonotype originated in an adult who was a healthcare worker with PCR-confirmed SARS-CoV-2 infection or an uninfected control (not recorded which). The chain carries TRBV14 and TRBJ2-7; D is ambiguous. CDR3 region: CASSQSGTYYEQYF. As DNA, the CDR3 is TGTGCCAGCAGCCAATCAGGCACCTACTACGAGCAGTACTTC.